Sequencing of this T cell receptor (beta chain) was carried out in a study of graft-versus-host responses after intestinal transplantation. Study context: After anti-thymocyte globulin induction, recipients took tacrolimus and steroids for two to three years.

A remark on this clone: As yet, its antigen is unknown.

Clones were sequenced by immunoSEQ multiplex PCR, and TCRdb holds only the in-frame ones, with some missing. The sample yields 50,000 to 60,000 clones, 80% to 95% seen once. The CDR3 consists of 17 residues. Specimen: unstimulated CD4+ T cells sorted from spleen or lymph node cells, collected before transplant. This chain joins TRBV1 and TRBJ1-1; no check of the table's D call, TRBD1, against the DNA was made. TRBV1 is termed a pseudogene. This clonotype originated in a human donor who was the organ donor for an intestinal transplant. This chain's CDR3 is CTSSHTPGQGVTTEAFF. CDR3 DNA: TGCACCAGCAGCCACACACCGGGACAGGGTGTGACCACTGAAGCTTTCTTT.